This T cell receptor (beta chain) was recorded in a study of CD8 T cells in ankylosing spondylitis. Overall study results and limits: Several highly homologous variants made up a TCR beta motif, and this motif appeared characteristic of ankylosing spondylitis blood. Disease-linked clones had a CD8+ phenotype and relatively low frequency in peripheral blood. In ankylosing spondylitis patients, matched synovial fluid reportedly showed significant enrichment of disease-linked clones.

Quantitative 5'-RACE with molecular barcodes produced the TCR beta libraries. MiXCR, applied by TCRdb to the 5' RACE reads, yields one record per CDR3 protein. The data show 150,000 to 200,000 distinct CDR3 sequences, with 15% to 20% seen just once and more than 3.5% held by the top ten. This clonotype was observed a handful of times. Its antigen is as yet unknown. This TCR came from a male donor between 5 and 35 years old with ankylosing spondylitis or in good health (not recorded which). What was sequenced was blood, either unsorted or a sorted T cell fraction (not recorded which).

In nucleotides, the CDR3 is TGTGCCAGCAGCTCGCAACGGACTAGCTTCGATGAGCAGTTCTTC. Translating it yields CASSSQRTSFDEQFF. V gene TRBV7-9 combines with J gene TRBJ2-1; TRBD2 matches at 8 bases. V lost 4 bases and J lost 8; bases outside the gene matches: 10. The germline V gene has CDR1 SEHNR and CDR2 FQNEAQ (reference sequence). This CDR3 comprises 15 residues.